Presented here are 9 T cell receptor beta chains from one specimen sequenced in a study of glioma-infiltrating T cells. The iRepertoire nested amplicon-rescue multiplex PCR amplified TCR alpha and beta CDR3s from RNA. TCRdb called the multiplex PCR reads again in MiXCR, with one record for every CDR3 protein. The table includes approximately 190,000 distinct CDR3 sequences, 32% detected once. Sequencing was done on a sample of glioma tissue, nonneoplastic brain tissue, or PBMCs (not recorded which). These receptors all come from a human donor with low-grade glioma or glioblastoma, undergoing nonglioma brain surgery, or in good health (not recorded which).

The table lists this clonotype with a few counts. The chain carries TRBV12-3 or TRBV12-4 and TRBJ2-7, with D perhaps matching TRBD2 (6 bases). The CDR3 covers 13 residues. V was shortened by 1 base and J by 6 bases, with 10 bases between the two germline ends. CDR3 in amino acids: CASSLGRVVEQYF. As DNA, the CDR3 is TGTGCCAGCAGTTTAGGGAGGGTGGTCGAGCAGTACTTC.

Of note for this clonotype: A read error may account for a junction end that differs from germline. The CDR3 DNA reads as TGTGCCAGCATTTGGAGCGGGACCTACAATGAGCGGTTCTTC. Its protein product is CASIWSGTYNERFF. The rearrangement joins TRBV27 to TRBJ2-1; 7 bases are shared with TRBD2. This CDR3 is 14 amino acids long. The germline V gene encodes CDR1 MNHEY and CDR2 SMNVEV (reference sequence).

Details on this clonotype: A read error may be the cause here, since a much bigger clone is one base away. The J gene is TRBJ2-1, the V gene TRBV20-1; D unclear. The CDR3 contains 14 residues. Germline assignment: CDR1 DFQATT and CDR2 SNEGSKA (reference sequence). The CDR3 region is CSARPRPSCNEQFF. As DNA, the CDR3 is TGCAGTGCTAGACCACGTCCCTCCTGCAATGAGCAGTTCTTC.

Worth noting for this clonotype: Being one base from a much bigger clone, this may be a read error. No DNA is shown, since the ends of the CDR3 on it are uncertain; the CDR3 is the one TCRdb lists. V and J are TRBV7-5 and TRBJ2-5; TRBD1, the table's D call, lacks a check against the DNA. TRBV7-5 is designated a pseudogene. The CDR3 contains 15 residues when both ends are counted. CDR3 protein: CISVSNSGAQETQYF.

The gene calls are TRBV5-1 and TRBJ2-5; no definite D call. The CDR3 contains 15 residues. V was pared by 0 bases and J by 0 bases, with 9 bases between. The germline V gene encodes CDR1 SGHRS and CDR2 YFSETQ. The CDR3 DNA reads TGCGCCAGCAGCTTGGCCCCGACGTACCAAGAGACCCAGTACTTC. Its translation: CASSLAPTYQETQYF. The whole variable domain, remainder taken from reference TRBV5-1 and TRBJ2-5, is KAGVTQTPRYLIKTRGQQVTLSCSPISGHRSVSWYQQTPGQGLQFLFEYFSETQRNKGNFPGRFSGRQFSNSRSEMNVSTLELGDSALYLCASSLAPTYQETQYFGPGTRLLVL.

This clonotype was seen at least ten times. The genes are TRBV28 and TRBJ1-4, with D unresolved. The V gene's germline CDR1 is MDHEN and CDR2 SYDVKM. Deletions cut 6 bases from V and 0 bases from J, with 20 bases between. The CDR3 spans 18 residues. The CDR3 region is CASSTRQSGRATNEKLFF. The CDR3 coding sequence is TGTGCCAGCAGCACCCGGCAGTCTGGGCGTGCAACTAATGAAAAACTGTTTTTT.

This clonotype was counted only a few times. This sequence joins TRBV6-6 and TRBJ2-7; D gene ambiguous. Germline CDR1 reads MNHNY; CDR2 reads SVGAGI (reference sequence). The CDR3 runs to 15 residues. Trimming stripped 2 bases from V and 2 bases from J, with 13 bases between. The CDR3 DNA reads TGTGCCAGCAGTTACAAGTGGTCACCCACCTACGAGCAGTACTTC. Protein product: CASSYKWSPTYEQYF.

Remarks on this clonotype: At one boundary the junction diverges from the germline segment, which might be a read error. The chain employs TRBV25-1 and TRBJ1-1; possibly TRBD1 for D (5 bases). Per the germline V gene, CDR1 is MGHDK and CDR2 is SYGVNS. This CDR3 comprises 14 residues. Here the CDR3 DNA reads TGTTCCCGCAGTGCAGCGACCGGGACCCCTGACGCTTTCTTT. Its translation is CSRSAATGTPDAFF.

Regarding this clonotype: Sequence at one end of the junction differs from germline and may be a read error. The chain couples TRBV19 to TRBJ2-3, with D possibly being TRBD2 (6 bases). The CDR3 consists of 15 residues. Per the germline V gene, CDR1 is LNHDA and CDR2 is SQIVND (reference sequence). CDR3 residues: CASPLTRIGTDTRYF. DNA of the CDR3: TGTGCCAGCCCATTGACTAGAATCGGCACAGATACGCGGTATTTT.